Presented here are 13 T cell receptor beta chains from one specimen sequenced in a study of shared clonotypes between healthy human individuals. Clones were read by immunoSEQ multiplex PCR, and TCRdb kept only the in-frame ones, dropping some. The sample lists some 92,000 clones; approximately 44% were seen once. The sequenced sample was PBMCs. The origin of the receptors is a woman aged 40 to 50 in good health. Some clones in this sample may be carry-over from other donors' samples.

The J gene is TRBJ2-1, the V gene TRBV15; TRBD1 agrees at 9 bases. CDR1 and CDR2 from the germline V gene are LNHNV and YYDKDF (reference sequence). The CDR3 length is 13 residues. J was trimmed by 7 bases and V by 6 bases; bases with no gene match: 4. CDR3 protein: CATRGTGLNEQFF. The CDR3 coding sequence is TGTGCCACCAGGGGGACAGGGTTGAATGAGCAGTTCTTC. The full variable domain, rest sourced from reference TRBV15 and TRBJ2-1, is DAMVIQNPRYQVTQFGKPVTLSCSQTLNHNVMYWYQQKSSQAPKLLFHYYDKDFNNEADTPDNFQSRRPNTSFCFLDIRSPGLGDTAMYLCATRGTGLNEQFFGPGTRLTVL.

The chain links TRBV7-9 to TRBJ1-2; D is undetermined. The CDR3 is made up of 17 amino acids. From germline, CDR1 is SEHNR and CDR2 FQNEAQ (reference sequence). Trimming cost V 1 base and J 1 base, with 16 bases left between them. CDR3 region: CASSLDSAPNLNYGYTF. For the CDR3, the DNA is TGTGCCAGCAGCTTAGATTCGGCACCTAACCTTAACTATGGCTACACCTTC.

A note on this clone: A far larger clone is just one base off, so this is likely a read error. J is TRBJ2-5 and V is TRBV6-5; a weak D match, TRBD1 (5 bases). The CDR3 length is 15 residues. V lost 0 bases and J lost 4, with 12 bases in between. Germline V gene data show CDR1 as MNHEY and CDR2 as SVGAGI. The CDR3: CASSYSAADRETQYF. The CDR3 DNA reads TGTGCCAGCAGTTACTCGGCTGCAGACAGAGAGACCCAGTACTTC.

This clone was observed a handful of times. The chain joins TRBV19 to TRBJ2-3, with 8 nucleotides matching TRBD1. The CDR3 spans 14 residues. J lost 0 bases, V lost 9 bases, and 5 bases had no gene match. CDR1 is LNHDA and CDR2 is SQIVND in the germline V gene (reference sequence). DNA of the CDR3: TGTGCCAGCAGGACAGGGACTAGCACAGATACGCAGTATTTT. Protein: CASRTGTSTDTQYF.

This chain joins TRBV27 and TRBJ2-7, with D unresolved. With 4 bases removed from V and 0 bases from J, the gap between germline ends came to 16 bases. CDR1 is MNHEY, CDR2 SMNVEV, per germline (reference sequence). There are 16 residues in the CDR3. The CDR3 region has the DNA TGTGCCAGCAGTTCCCGTAGACTTTATCCCTCCTACGAGCAGTACTTC. Protein sequence: CASSSRRLYPSYEQYF.

This chain connects TRBV1 to TRBJ2-7; the D call of TRBD1 is as the table states it, not checked on the DNA. TRBV1 is described as a pseudogene. The CDR3 covers 17 residues. The CDR3 loop is CTSSQSLGAIPKYEQYF. In DNA, the CDR3 is TGCACCAGCAGCCAATCGCTTGGGGCTATTCCTAAATACGAGCAGTACTTC.

V gene TRBV29-1 combines with J gene TRBJ2-4; D not resolved. In germline, CDR1 is SQVTM, CDR2 ANQGSEA. The germline V and J ends were trimmed by 6 bases and 5 bases, with 17 bases remaining between them. This CDR3 is 14 amino acids long. The CDR3 DNA is TGCAGCGTGCCCCTGATGGGCGCCCAAAACATTCAGTACTTC. Translation: CSVPLMGAQNIQYF.

J is TRBJ2-3 and V is TRBV21-1; TRBD2 is the table's D call, not checked against the DNA. TRBV21-1 is termed a pseudogene. The CDR3 loop spans 17 amino acids. The CDR3 sequence is CASSSALAGAYTDTQYF. The CDR3 DNA is TGTGCCAGCAGCTCGGCCCTAGCGGGAGCTTACACAGATACGCAGTATTTT.

This clone was picked up many times. The J gene is TRBJ1-5, the V gene TRBV4-1, with a possible D match to TRBD1 (5 bases). Trimming stripped 0 bases from V and 9 bases from J, with 15 bases between. CDR1 and CDR2 (germline): MGHRA, YSYEKL. The CDR3 is 15 amino acids. The CDR3 sequence: CASSQDLQGALPQHF. CDR3 in DNA: TGCGCCAGCAGCCAAGATCTTCAAGGGGCCCTGCCCCAGCATTTT.

The chain is built from TRBV27 and TRBJ2-1; D is unclear. The CDR3 covers 14 residues. Trimming took off 6 bases at V and 3 bases at J, with 12 bases between the two ends. Looked up from germline, CDR1 is MNHEY and CDR2 is SMNVEV (reference sequence). CDR3 sequence: CASSPLKNYNEQFF. CDR3 sequence (DNA): TGTGCCAGCAGCCCCTTGAAAAACTACAATGAGCAGTTCTTC.

This clone occurred many times. The J gene is TRBJ2-7, the V gene TRBV29-1, with D tentatively TRBD2 (6 bases). The CDR3 consists of 12 residues. V was trimmed by 5 bases and J by 3 bases, leaving 11 bases between them. Germline CDR1 reads SQVTM; CDR2 reads ANQGSEA. CDR3 DNA sequence: TGCAGCGTTCGTGGCGGGAACTACGAGCAGTACTTC. This encodes CSVRGGNYEQYF.

A word on this clone: With a much larger clone just one base away, this may be a read error. The genes are TRBV7-4 and TRBJ1-2, with TRBD1 identical over 7 bases. Germline assignment: CDR1 SGHVT and CDR2 SQSDAQ. The junction had 9 bases not matched to a gene; V was cut back by 7 bases and J by 7 bases. CDR3 length: 13 amino acids. The CDR3 nucleotides read TGTGCCAGCAACCGACAGGGAGAGGGTGGCTACACCTTC. Protein product: CASNRQGEGGYTF. The full variable domain, rest sourced from reference TRBV7-4 and TRBJ1-2, is GAGVSQSPRYKVAKRGRDVALRCDSISGHVTLYWYRQTLGQGSEVLTYSQSDAQRDKSGRPSGRFSAERPERSVSTLKIQRTEQGDSAVYLCASNRQGEGGYTFGSGTRLTVV.

The J gene is TRBJ2-7, the V gene TRBV10-1, with D perhaps given as TRBD1 or TRBD2 (5 bases each). The germline V gene encodes CDR1 WNHNN and CDR2 SYGVQD (reference sequence). The CDR3 loop spans 14 amino acids. The V end lost 2 bases, the J end lost 2 bases, and 10 bases lay between the germline ends. The CDR3 bases are TGCGCCAGCAGTGAGGCAGGGACCCCCTACGAGCAGTACTTC. Protein sequence: CASSEAGTPYEQYF.